These 22 T cell receptor beta chains were all obtained from the same sample, sequenced in a study of CXCR3-negative and CXCR3-positive naive CD8 T cells. Study-wide findings and caveats: TRB CDR3s were more hydrophobic in CXCR3-positive than in CXCR3-negative naive cells.

Antigen specificity for these receptors is unknown. The method, 5' RACE with UMI labels, was used to prepare the TRB cDNA libraries. Following a re-call of the 5' RACE reads, TCRdb has one entry per CDR3 protein and lacks DNA. In total, the table holds roughly 110,000 distinct CDR3 sequences. The sample comprised naive CXCR3+ CD8+ T cells from blood. Subset denoted: CD45RO-CCR7+CD27+CD95- naive CD8+ T cells expressing CXCR3 (TNR3+). The source is a human donor in good health. Some clones in this sample may be carry-over from other donors' samples.

The V gene is TRBV5-5, the J gene TRBJ2-1; TCRdb proposes TRBD1, but this gene call is untestable without DNA. The germline V gene encodes CDR1 SGHKS and CDR2 YYEKEE (reference sequence). CDR3 size: 15 residues. CDR3 sequence: CASTFREFTYNEQFF.

The chain carries TRBV7-9 and TRBJ1-2. This CDR3 region has 14 residues. CDR1 SEHNR and CDR2 FQNEAQ come from the germline V gene (reference sequence). CDR3 loop: CASSLEVTRYGYTF.

This sequence joins TRBV29-1 and TRBJ2-7; TCRdb reports TRBD1, a call that lacks DNA to check it against. Germline CDR1 and CDR2: SQVTM and ANQGSEA. The CDR3 is 13 amino acids. CDR3 in amino acids: CSVRTGGEYEQYF.

The V gene is TRBV29-1, the J gene TRBJ2-1; TCRdb returns TRBD1, unconfirmable since there is no DNA. The CDR3 length is 14 residues. Germline CDR1 and CDR2: SQVTM and ANQGSEA. CDR3 region: CSVLRDGEASEQFF.

The chain is built from TRBV25-1 and TRBJ2-1; TCRdb's D call of TRBD1 is untestable without DNA. The CDR3 runs to 14 residues. Germline V gene lookup returns CDR1 MGHDK and CDR2 SYGVNS. CDR3 loop: CASSVGTDYNEQFF.

The chain is built from TRBV9 and TRBJ2-2; the TCRdb D gene call, TRBD1, has no DNA to confirm it. The length of the CDR3 is 13 residues. CDR1 and CDR2 (germline): SGDLS, YYNGEE. The CDR3 sequence: CASTPGNTGELFF.

The rearrangement uses TRBV2 and TRBJ2-2; TCRdb's assignment of TRBD1 cannot be checked, as there is no DNA. CDR1 is SNHLY, CDR2 FYNNEI, per germline. The CDR3 is 17 residues long. The CDR3 sequence is CASRGGTGVSPTGELFF.

This rearrangement joins TRBV30 to TRBJ1-5; the D gene TCRdb calls, TRBD1, cannot be checked with no DNA. There are 16 residues in the CDR3. Germline CDR1 GTSNPN, CDR2 SVGIG (reference sequence). The CDR3 is CAWSGRTSGLGGPQHF.

The chain uses TRBV20-1 and TRBJ1-2; the D call from TCRdb, TRBD1, cannot be confirmed without DNA. The CDR3 has 14 residues. Germline values: CDR1 DFQATT, CDR2 SNEGSKA (reference sequence). CDR3 in amino acids: CSANQPGANYGYTF.

The chain joins TRBV27 to TRBJ1-2; TCRdb proposes TRBD1, but this gene call is untestable without DNA. CDR1 is MNHEY, CDR2 SMNVEV, per germline (reference sequence). The CDR3 sequence is 15 residues long. The CDR3 here is CASSYRGNANYGYTF.

This chain links TRBV12-3 or TRBV12-4 with TRBJ1-2. CDR3 length: 13 amino acids. CDR3 sequence reads: CASSSGTSYGYTF.

This chain uses TRBV7-9 with TRBJ2-2; there is no DNA to check the TCRdb D call of TRBD2. CDR3 length: 14 amino acids. Germline V gene data show CDR1 as SEHNR and CDR2 as FQNEAQ (reference sequence). CDR3 loop: CASSPTLYTGELFF.

The V gene is TRBV4-3, the J gene TRBJ2-7; TCRdb's D call of TRBD1 is untestable without DNA. CDR1 is LGHNA, CDR2 YSLEER, per germline. The CDR3 is 14 amino acids. CDR3 in amino acids: CASSPGQAIHEQYF.

The chain is built from TRBV6-2 or TRBV6-3 and TRBJ1-1; lacking DNA, the TRBD1 call made by TCRdb goes unchecked. The CDR3 runs 14 residues. CDR1 is MNHEY and CDR2 is SVGEGT in the germline V gene. CDR3 loop: CASTPPQGDTEAFF.

The rearrangement uses TRBV12-5 and TRBJ2-7; the TRBD1 assignment by TCRdb is unverifiable without DNA. The CDR3 totals 14 residues. Germline CDR1 LGHNT, CDR2 FRNRAP. The CDR3 protein is CASGPGQDSYEQYF. Variable domain in full (rest from reference TRBV12-5 and TRBJ2-7): DARVTQTPRHKVTEMGQEVTMRCQPILGHNTVFWYRQTMMQGLELLAYFRNRAPLDDSGMPKDRFSAEMPDATLATLKIQPSEPRDSAVYFCASGPGQDSYEQYFGPGTRLTVT.

The V and J genes are TRBV5-4 and TRBJ2-7; without DNA, the TCRdb call of TRBD1 cannot be checked. Germline V gene lookup returns CDR1 SGHNT and CDR2 YYREEE (reference sequence). This CDR3 contains 15 residues. CDR3 amino acids: CASSLFRDRDYEQYF.

The chain carries TRBV30 and TRBJ2-1; TCRdb designates TRBD1, a call that cannot be tested without DNA. CDR1 is GTSNPN and CDR2 is SVGIG in the germline V gene (reference sequence). The CDR3 covers 14 residues. The CDR3 here is CAWSSGRGVDEQFF.

This rearrangement joins TRBV29-1 to TRBJ1-2; TCRdb calls TRBD1, which cannot be checked without DNA. CDR3 length: 15 amino acids. Germline assignment: CDR1 SQVTM and CDR2 ANQGSEA. CDR3 region: CSVEDWGAAPNGYTF.

The chain carries TRBV6-5 and TRBJ2-6. The germline gives CDR1 MNHEY, CDR2 SVGAGI. This CDR3 spans 14 amino acids. CDR3 loop: CASSDSAGANVLTF.

The genes are TRBV7-2 and TRBJ2-3; TCRdb's D call, TRBD2, is unchecked because there is no DNA. Germline-derived CDR1 and CDR2 are SGHTA and FQGNSA. This CDR3 is built from 16 residues. The CDR3 sequence: CASSLVPAGSTDTQYF.

The chain uses TRBV11-2 and TRBJ1-2. The CDR3 covers 12 residues. From germline, CDR1 is SGHAT and CDR2 FQNNGV. This chain's CDR3 is CASSGSSYGYTF.

The chain joins TRBV6-2 or TRBV6-3 to TRBJ2-1; TCRdb's D call of TRBD2 is untestable without DNA. CDR3 length: 16 amino acids. Germline V lookup: CDR1 MNHEY, CDR2 SVGEGT. The CDR3 protein is CASSYFSERERYEQFF.